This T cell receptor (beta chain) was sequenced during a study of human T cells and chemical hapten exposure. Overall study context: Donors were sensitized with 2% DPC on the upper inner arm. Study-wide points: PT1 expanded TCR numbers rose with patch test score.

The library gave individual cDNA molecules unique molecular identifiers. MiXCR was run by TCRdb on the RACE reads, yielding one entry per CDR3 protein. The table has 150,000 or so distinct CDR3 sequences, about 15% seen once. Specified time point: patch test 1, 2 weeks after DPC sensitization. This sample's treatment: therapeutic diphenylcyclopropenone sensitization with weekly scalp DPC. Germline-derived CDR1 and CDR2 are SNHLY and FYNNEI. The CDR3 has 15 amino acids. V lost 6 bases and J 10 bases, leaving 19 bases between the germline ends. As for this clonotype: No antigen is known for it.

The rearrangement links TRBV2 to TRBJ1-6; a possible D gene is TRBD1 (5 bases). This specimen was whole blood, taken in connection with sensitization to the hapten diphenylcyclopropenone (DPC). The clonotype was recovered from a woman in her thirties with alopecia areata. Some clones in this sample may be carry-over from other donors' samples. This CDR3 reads CASRDPRGRRSPLHF. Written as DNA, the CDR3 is TGTGCCAGCAGAGACCCCCGGGGCAGACGATCACCCCTCCACTTT.